This TCR beta chain was sequenced for a study of control samples from healthy donors and cancer patients. The ends were cut back, 6 bases at V and 4 bases at J, with 18 bases in the middle. Germline assignment: CDR1 SNHLY and CDR2 FYNNEI. The CDR3 sequence is 15 residues long. The repertoire was sequenced with immunoSEQ multiplex PCR; TCRdb's copy has only in-frame clones and lacks some. The sample lists about 120,000 clones, about 89% occurring once. The clonotype originates from a man aged 45 to 65 in good health. Sequenced input: blood. The chain employs TRBV2 and TRBJ1-1; TRBD1 is a possible D gene (6 bases). CDR3 in DNA: TGTGCCAGCAGACTTGAGGGGGAGGTGATCACTGAAGCTTTCTTT. It translates to CASRLEGEVITEAFF.